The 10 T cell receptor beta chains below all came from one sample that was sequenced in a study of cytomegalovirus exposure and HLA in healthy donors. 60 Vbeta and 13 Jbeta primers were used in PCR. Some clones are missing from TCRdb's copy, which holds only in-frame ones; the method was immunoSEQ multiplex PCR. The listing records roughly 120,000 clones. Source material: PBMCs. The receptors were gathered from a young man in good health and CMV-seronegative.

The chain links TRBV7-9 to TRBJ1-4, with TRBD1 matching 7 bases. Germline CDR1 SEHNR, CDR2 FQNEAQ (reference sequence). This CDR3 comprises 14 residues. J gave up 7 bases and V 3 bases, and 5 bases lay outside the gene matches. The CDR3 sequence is CASSLTGFGEKLFF. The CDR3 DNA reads TGTGCCAGCAGCTTGACAGGGTTTGGTGAAAAACTGTTTTTT.

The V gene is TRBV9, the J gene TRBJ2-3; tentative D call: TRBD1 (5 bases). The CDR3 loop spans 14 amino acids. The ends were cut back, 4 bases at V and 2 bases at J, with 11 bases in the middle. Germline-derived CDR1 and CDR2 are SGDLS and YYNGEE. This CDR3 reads CASSMDTSTDTQYF. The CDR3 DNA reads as TGTGCCAGCAGCATGGACACGTCCACAGATACGCAGTATTTT.

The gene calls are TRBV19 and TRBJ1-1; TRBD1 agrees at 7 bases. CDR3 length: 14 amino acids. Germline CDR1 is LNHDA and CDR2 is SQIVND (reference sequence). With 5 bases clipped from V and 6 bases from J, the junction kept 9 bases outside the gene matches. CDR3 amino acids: CASSLWGTASEAFF. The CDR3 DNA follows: TGTGCCAGTAGTCTTTGGGGGACAGCCTCTGAAGCTTTCTTT.

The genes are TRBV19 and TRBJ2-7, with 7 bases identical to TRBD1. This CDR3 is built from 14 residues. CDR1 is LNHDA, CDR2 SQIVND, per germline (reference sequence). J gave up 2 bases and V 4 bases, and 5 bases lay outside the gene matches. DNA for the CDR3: TGTGCCAGTAGTACCTACGACAGGGCCTACGAGCAGTACTTC. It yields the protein CASSTYDRAYEQYF.

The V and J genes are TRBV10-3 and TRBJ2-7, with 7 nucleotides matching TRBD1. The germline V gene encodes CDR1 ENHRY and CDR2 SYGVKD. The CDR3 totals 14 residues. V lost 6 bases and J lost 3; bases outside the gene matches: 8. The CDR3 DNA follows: TGTGCCATCAGCGGGGACAGACTTGTCTACGAGCAGTACTTC. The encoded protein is CAISGDRLVYEQYF.

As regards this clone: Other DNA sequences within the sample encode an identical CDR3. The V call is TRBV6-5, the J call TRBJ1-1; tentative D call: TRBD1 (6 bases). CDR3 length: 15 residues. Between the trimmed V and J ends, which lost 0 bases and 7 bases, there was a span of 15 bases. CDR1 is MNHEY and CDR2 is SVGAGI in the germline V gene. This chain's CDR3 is CASSYSIRGSGEAFF. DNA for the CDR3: TGTGCCAGCAGTTACTCTATCAGGGGTTCAGGTGAAGCTTTCTTT.

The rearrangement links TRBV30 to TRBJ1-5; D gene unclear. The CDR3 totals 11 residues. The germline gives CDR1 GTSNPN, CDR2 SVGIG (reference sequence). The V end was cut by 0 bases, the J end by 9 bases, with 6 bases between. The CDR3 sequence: CAWSVSGPQHF. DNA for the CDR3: TGTGCCTGGAGTGTCTCGGGGCCCCAGCATTTT.

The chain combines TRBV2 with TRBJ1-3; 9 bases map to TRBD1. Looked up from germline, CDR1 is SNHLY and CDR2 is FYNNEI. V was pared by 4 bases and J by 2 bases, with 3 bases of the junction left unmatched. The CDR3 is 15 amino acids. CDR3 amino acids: CASSVGTGTGNTIYF. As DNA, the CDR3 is TGTGCCAGCAGTGTTGGGACAGGGACTGGAAACACCATATATTTT.

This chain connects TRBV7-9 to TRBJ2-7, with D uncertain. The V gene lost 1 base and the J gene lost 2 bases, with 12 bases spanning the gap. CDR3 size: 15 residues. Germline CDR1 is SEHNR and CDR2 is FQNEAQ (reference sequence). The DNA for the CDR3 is TGTGCCAGCAGCTTAGTAGAGGCAGCGACCTACGAGCAGTACTTC. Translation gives CASSLVEAATYEQYF.

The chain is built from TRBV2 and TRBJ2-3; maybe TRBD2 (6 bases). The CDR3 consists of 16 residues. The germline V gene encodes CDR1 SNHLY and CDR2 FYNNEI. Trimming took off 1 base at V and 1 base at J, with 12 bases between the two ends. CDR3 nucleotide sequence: TGTGCCAGCAGTGAAGGGAGGGGACGGCGCACAGATACGCAGTATTTT. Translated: CASSEGRGRRTDTQYF.